The clone carrying this T cell receptor beta chain was picked up one time. The data are from a study of blood T cell repertoires in COVID-19. CDR1 is SGHNT, CDR2 YYREEE, per germline (reference sequence). The CDR3 covers 16 residues. After removal of 4 bases from V and 5 bases from J, the junction contained 9 bases not matched to a gene. Across over 20 US areas, participants ranged in age from about 18 to 90 years. Method: immunoSEQ multiplex PCR; TCRdb's copy keeps in-frame clones and lacks some. The sample lists about 200,000 clones, over 75% occurring once. This receptor was identified in a woman aged 40 to 50 with acute COVID-19. Sequenced material: PBMCs or T cells enriched from blood (not recorded which). The chain is built from TRBV5-4 and TRBJ2-2; 9 nucleotides line up with TRBD2. Here the CDR3 reads CASSTLAGVDTGELFF. The CDR3 nucleotides are TGTGCCAGCAGCACATTAGCGGGAGTGGATACCGGGGAGCTGTTTTTT.